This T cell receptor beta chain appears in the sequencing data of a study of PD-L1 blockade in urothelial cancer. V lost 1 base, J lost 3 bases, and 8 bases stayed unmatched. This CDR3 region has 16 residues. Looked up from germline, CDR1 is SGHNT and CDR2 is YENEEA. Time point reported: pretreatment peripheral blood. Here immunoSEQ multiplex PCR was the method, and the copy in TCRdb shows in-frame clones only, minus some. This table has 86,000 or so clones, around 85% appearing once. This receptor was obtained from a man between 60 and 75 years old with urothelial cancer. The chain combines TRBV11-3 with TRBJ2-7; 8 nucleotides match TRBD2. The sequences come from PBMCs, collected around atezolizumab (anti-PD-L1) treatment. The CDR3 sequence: CASSLGPPGGGYEQYF. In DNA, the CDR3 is TGTGCCAGCAGCTTAGGGCCCCCGGGAGGGGGCTACGAGCAGTACTTC.